One sample yielded the 19 T cell receptor beta chains listed below, sequenced in a study of T cell clonotyping in hematopoietic cell transplantation. Time point: recipient sample about 28 days before transplant, after cytoreduction. Sequencing used immunoSEQ multiplex PCR; TCRdb keeps in-frame clones, though not all of them. The table shows 15,000 to 20,000 clones, with approximately 75% occurring only once. The sample was peripheral blood mononuclear cells, taken before stem cell transplant. Source of these receptors: a man between 60 and 75 years old with acute myeloid leukemia. Some clones in this sample may be carry-over from other donors' samples.

The chain employs TRBV7-2 and TRBJ2-7; 11 bases are shared with TRBD2. CDR3 size: 16 residues. Germline assignment: CDR1 SGHTA and CDR2 FQGNSA. Germline trimming cut 2 bases from V and 7 bases from J; bases unmatched to any gene: 10. CDR3 coding DNA: TGTGCCAGCAGCTTATTTATTGGGCTAGCGGGGGGTGAGCAGTACTTC. It specifies CASSLFIGLAGGEQYF. The complete variable domain, with remaining parts taken from reference TRBV7-2 and TRBJ2-7, reads GAGVSQSPSNKVTEKGKDVELRCDPISGHTALYWYRQSLGQGLEFLIYFQGNSAPDKSGLPSDRFSAERTGGSVSTLTIQRTQQEDSAVYLCASSLFIGLAGGEQYFGPGTRLTVT.

The J gene is TRBJ2-1, the V gene TRBV6-6; D remains unclear. In germline, CDR1 is MNHNY, CDR2 SVGAGI (reference sequence). V was clipped by 3 bases and J by 2 bases, with 8 bases between them. CDR3 length equals 14 residues. The CDR3 spells CASSYNPAYNEQFF. CDR3 bases: TGTGCCAGCAGTTATAACCCCGCCTACAATGAGCAGTTCTTC.

This chain joins TRBV19 and TRBJ2-7, with 10 bases aligning to TRBD1. Germline CDR1 LNHDA, CDR2 SQIVND (reference sequence). J was trimmed by 1 base and V by 10 bases; bases with no gene match: 4. The CDR3 runs 13 residues. In DNA form, the CDR3 reads TGTGCCACTGGGACAGGGGTTTCCTACGAGCAGTACTTC. Translating gives CATGTGVSYEQYF.

V is TRBV10-3 and J is TRBJ2-1; the match to TRBD2 covers 7 bases. Germline V lookup: CDR1 ENHRY, CDR2 SYGVKD. After removal of 6 bases from V and 5 bases from J, the junction contained 1 base not matched to a gene. The CDR3 consists of 12 residues. The CDR3 reads CAIRGGDNEQFF. Written as DNA, the CDR3 is TGTGCCATCAGGGGAGGGGACAATGAGCAGTTCTTC.

This clone ranks as medium-sized. The chain recombines TRBV11-2 with TRBJ2-2, with 14 bases identical to TRBD2. This CDR3 spans 19 amino acids. Germline V lookup: CDR1 SGHAT, CDR2 FQNNGV. Trimming cost V 3 bases and J 0 bases; bases outside gene matches: 6. The CDR3 region has the DNA TGTGCCAGCAGCTTCCCGGGACTAGCGGGGGCCCCGAACACCGGGGAGCTGTTTTTT. Encoded protein: CASSFPGLAGAPNTGELFF.

V gene TRBV6-1 combines with J gene TRBJ2-1; 7 nucleotides agree with TRBD2. Trimming took 7 bases from V and 7 from J; bases not matched to a gene: 10. The CDR3 totals 14 residues. Germline CDR1 and CDR2: MNHNS and SASEGT. The CDR3: CASNSGTNFNEQFF. The CDR3 DNA sequence: TGTGCCAGCAATTCCGGGACTAACTTTAATGAGCAGTTCTTC.

The genes are TRBV5-4 and TRBJ2-3; 9 nucleotides line up with TRBD2. The CDR3 consists of 16 residues. With V trimmed by 0 bases and J by 1 base, 3 bases remained unmatched. The germline CDR1 and CDR2 sequences are SGHNT and YYREEE (reference sequence). The CDR3 loop is CASSLEASGGTDTQYF. In DNA, the CDR3 is TGTGCCAGCAGCTTGGAGGCTAGCGGGGGCACAGATACGCAGTATTTT.

This sequence joins TRBV4-3 and TRBJ2-2; TRBD2 matches 7 bases. Germline lookup yields CDR1 LGHNA and CDR2 YSLEER. The length of the CDR3 is 14 residues. V gave up 1 base and J gave up 5 bases; unmatched junction bases: 1. CDR3 DNA: TGCGCCAGCAGCCAAGTGGGGGGGACCGGGGAGCTGTTTTTT. Encoded protein: CASSQVGGTGELFF.

The V call is TRBV11-2, the J call TRBJ2-1, with 9 bases fitting TRBD2. CDR1 and CDR2 from the germline V gene are SGHAT and FQNNGV. The CDR3 sequence is 15 residues long. Trimming at V came to 3 bases and at J to 7 bases, leaving 7 bases not matched to a gene. In DNA form, the CDR3 reads TGTGCCAGCAGCTTCAGCGGGGGGTCAGGGAATGAGCAGTTCTTC. It is translated as CASSFSGGSGNEQFF.

This clone was counted once. This chain uses TRBV19 with TRBJ2-7, with 8 positions matching TRBD2. The CDR3 is 15 residues long. Germline trimming cut 3 bases from V and 0 bases from J; bases unmatched to any gene: 4. CDR1 and CDR2 (germline): LNHDA, SQIVND (reference sequence). CDR3 sequence reads: CASSIDGGGSYEQYF. The DNA for the CDR3 is TGTGCCAGTAGTATCGACGGGGGGGGCTCCTACGAGCAGTACTTC.

The J gene is TRBJ1-1, the V gene TRBV4-3; 8 positions match TRBD1. The germline gives CDR1 LGHNA, CDR2 YSLEER. The CDR3 is 14 amino acids. V trimming: 3 bases; J trimming: 8 bases; junction bases outside the gene matches: 8. The CDR3 nucleotides read TGCGCCAGCAGCCAGTGGGACAGGTCGCGCGAAGCTTTCTTT. This translates into CASSQWDRSREAFF.

The chain is built from TRBV7-7 and TRBJ1-1; D call uncertain. The CDR3 spans 13 residues. V lost 1 base to trimming and J lost 5 bases, with 8 bases between them. Germline values: CDR1 SSHAT, CDR2 FNYEAQ (reference sequence). The CDR3 spells CASSLVRGTEAFF. DNA of the CDR3: TGTGCCAGCAGCTTAGTTCGGGGAACTGAAGCTTTCTTT.

This clone appeared a few times. This chain joins TRBV5-1 and TRBJ2-3; perhaps TRBD2 as D (5 bases). The germline gives CDR1 SGHRS, CDR2 YFSETQ. V lost 4 bases and J 4 bases, leaving 13 bases between the germline ends. The CDR3 runs to 14 residues. The CDR3 sequence is CASSRSREPDTQYF. CDR3 DNA sequence: TGCGCCAGCAGCCGATCACGGGAACCAGATACGCAGTATTTT. Supplemented by reference TRBV5-1 and TRBJ2-3, the full variable domain reads KAGVTQTPRYLIKTRGQQVTLSCSPISGHRSVSWYQQTPGQGLQFLFEYFSETQRNKGNFPGRFSGRQFSNSRSEMNVSTLELGDSALYLCASSRSREPDTQYFGPGTRLTVL.

The V call is TRBV7-6, the J call TRBJ2-7; D gene ambiguous. Trimming shortened V by 5 bases and J by 1 base, and 15 bases separated the two germline ends. CDR1 is SGHVS, CDR2 FNYEAQ, per germline. The CDR3 spans 15 residues. The CDR3 spells CASSNLKVQSYEQYF. The CDR3 DNA reads as TGTGCCAGCAGCAATCTAAAAGTACAGTCCTACGAGCAGTACTTC.

The rearrangement links TRBV7-8 to TRBJ2-5, with D uncertain. CDR1 and CDR2 (germline): SGHVS, FQNEAQ. Between the trimmed V and J ends, which lost 3 bases and 10 bases, there was a span of 21 bases. The CDR3 covers 15 residues. The CDR3, as DNA: TGTGCCAGCAGCTTGGCTGGACCGGCAGGTTTGTTCCAGTACTTC. Its translation is CASSLAGPAGLFQYF.

This chain connects TRBV5-6 to TRBJ1-2, with D tentatively TRBD1 (6 bases). The CDR3 has 14 amino acids. Germline CDR1 reads SGHDT; CDR2 reads YYEEEE. Trimming pared 4 bases from V and 3 bases from J, leaving 13 bases between. The CDR3 bases are TGTGCCAGCAGCAAACGGGACACCTACTATGGCTACACCTTC. It encodes CASSKRDTYYGYTF.

This chain connects TRBV6-1 to TRBJ2-2; tentatively, D is TRBD1 (5 bases). V dropped 2 bases and J dropped 6 bases, with 19 bases sitting between them. This CDR3 region has 17 residues. The V gene's germline CDR1 is MNHNS and CDR2 SASEGT. CDR3 DNA sequence: TGTGCCAGCAGTGAACGTAGTGGCAGGGTTTTCCCCGGGGAGCTGTTTTTT. Protein: CASSERSGRVFPGELFF.

The rearrangement joins TRBV2 to TRBJ2-3, with 9 bases lining up with TRBD2. The CDR3 is 14 residues long. CDR1 and CDR2 (germline): SNHLY, FYNNEI. The J segment lost 5 bases and the V segment lost 6 bases, leaving 6 bases of the junction unmatched. CDR3: CASSRTSAGDTQYF. In DNA, the CDR3 is TGTGCCAGCAGCAGGACTAGCGCCGGAGATACGCAGTATTTT.

This clone is a singleton in its sample. The V call is TRBV5-4, the J call TRBJ1-2; D unclear. Germline CDR1 SGHNT, CDR2 YYREEE (reference sequence). The CDR3 has 15 amino acids. V lost 0 bases and J lost 4, with 13 bases in between. CDR3: CASSLDTTDVYGYTF. The CDR3 nucleotides are TGTGCCAGCAGCTTGGATACCACAGACGTCTATGGCTACACCTTC. Filled out from reference TRBV5-4 and TRBJ1-2, the complete variable domain reads ETGVTQSPTHLIKTRGQQVTLRCSSQSGHNTVSWYQQALGQGPQFIFQYYREEENGRGNFPPRFSGLQFPNYSSELNVNALELDDSALYLCASSLDTTDVYGYTFGSGTRLTVV.